The T cell receptor (beta chain) under discussion was sequenced for a study of identical twins (dated by TCRdb to between 2015 and 2016). About the investigation overall: To test whether fetal clonotypes persist, the study used deep sequencing on TCR alpha and beta repertoires from monozygotic twins, unrelated adults of various ages, and cord blood. Replicate twin experiments were performed at different times using different library preparation protocols to rule out contamination. General conclusions and limits of the study: Invariant T cells such as MAIT and iNKT could partly confound zero-insertion analyses, though diverse VJ usage argued against this for most clonotypes. The excess sharing between twins in beta out-of-frame sequences was weaker because fewer shared sequences reduced the signal-to-noise ratio. Because the same donors could not be followed over many years, the conclusions relied on cross-sectional statistical analysis. Recombination models systematically underestimated out-of-frame TCR alpha sharing in monozygotic twins but agreed with sharing between unrelated individuals. Out-of-frame TCR alpha sequences shared between twins showed an excess of low generation-probability sequences compared with coincidental sharing between unrelated individuals. Abundant cord blood beta clonotypes had fewer insertions, young adult naive repertoires showed a similar but weaker trend, and memory repertoires showed no such trend.

This clonotype showed up many times. Its binding antigen is unknown. Qualities for individual bases were not recorded, and no much larger clone is one base off. Libraries were built with 5' RACE. TCRdb records Illumina HiSeq 2000 as the sequencer. A universal primer binding site was added through template switching, and the final cDNA carried a unique molecular identifier so that TCR cDNA molecules could be counted accurately. Specific primers in the conserved constant-segment region were used to synthesize first-strand cDNA for the TCR alpha and beta chains. To control for contamination, every cDNA library carried two barcodes: a SMART-Mk sample barcode plus Illumina barcodes. Two successive PCR steps introduced TruSeq adapter sequences along with Illumina sample barcodes. TCR alpha and beta cDNA libraries were sequenced on the Illumina HiSeq platform with custom primers. As for the original processing: MiGEC was used to process raw reads and extract unique molecular identifiers, and MiXCR was used to find CDR3 positions. For each individual, recombination models were inferred using an EM algorithm with the repgenHMM and IGoR tools. Shared clonotypes were analyzed with the tcR package in R, and sharing was normalized by the product of cloneset sizes. Out-of-frame nonproductive sequences were analyzed to study raw recombination free of thymic and clonal selection effects. TCRdb's own reprocessing of the public reads used fastp at Q25 and MiXCR and kept productive beta chains. One record per CDR3 amino acid sequence lists the most common genes and DNA. The V and J calls were not made by the authors but by TCRdb's processing. This sample comprises 250,000 or so distinct CDR3 sequences, 5.5% to 7% of them detected only once. The biggest ten clones account for about 3.6% of the sample.

All donors were healthy Caucasians. Three pairs of female monozygotic twins, all aged about 18 to 30 years, made up the twin cohort. Using Miltenyi CD45RO+ enrichment and human naive T-cell isolation kits, memory (CD45RO+) and naive T cells were isolated from PBMC. The sample was also reused in another study, on yellow fever vaccine responses in identical twins. The second publication reports: The T cell response to vaccination in identical twins was reported by the authors to appear partly convergent and partly personalized. Focusing on identical twins, the study followed the T cell clones that responded to the vaccine, and did so with precision.

Material for sequencing was memory (CD45RO+) T cells sorted from blood. This specimen's cell subset or site label, interpreted: CD45RO+ enriched T cells. The sequence came from a woman aged 18-29 years in good health.

The sequenced DNA is TGTGCCAGCAGGACTCACAACACTGAAGCTTTCTTT. This sequence encodes CASRTHNTEAFF. This receptor chain uses TRBV12-3 or TRBV12-4 and TRBJ1-1; no D gene is confidently identified. Between the V and J ends, shortened by 6 bases and 2 bases respectively, the junction contains 7 bases. The cysteine opens and the phenylalanine closes a CDR3 of 12 amino acids. Just CDR3 DNA is preserved here, 36 bases in frame from base 1.